Presented here are 10 T cell receptor beta chains from one specimen sequenced in a study of identical twins. Via MiXCR, TCRdb re-called the 5' RACE reads, giving one row per CDR3 protein. The table lists about 810,000 distinct CDR3 sequences, roughly an eighth of them singletons. The same specimen was also included in a second study, on yellow fever vaccine responses in identical twins.

The sequencing input was PBMCs. The receptors were sampled from a woman aged 18-29 years in good health.

The J gene is TRBJ2-7, the V gene TRBV12-3 or TRBV12-4, with D tentatively TRBD1 or TRBD2 (5 bases each). V was pared by 7 bases and J by 1 base, with 14 bases between. There are 14 residues in the CDR3. CDR3 bases: TGTGCCAGCACACTGGGGACGCCTTCCTACGAGCAGTACTTC. Its protein is CASTLGTPSYEQYF.

This clonotype showed up many times. DNA of the CDR3: TGTGCCAGCAGTTACTCGGGGGACAGCGGTTACAATGAGCAGTTCTTC. Translation: CASSYSGDSGYNEQFF. V is TRBV6-5 and J is TRBJ2-1, with 7 bases aligning to TRBD1. Germline CDR1 and CDR2: MNHEY and SVGAGI. The length of the CDR3 is 16 residues. V was clipped by 0 bases and J by 4 bases; unmatched bases: 6.

J is TRBJ2-4 and V is TRBV28; TRBD2 matches at 7 bases. The CDR3 has 15 amino acids. Germline V gene sequence: CDR1 MDHEN, CDR2 SYDVKM. Germline trimming cut 5 bases from V and 0 bases from J; bases unmatched to any gene: 4. CDR3 region: CASSGGELAKNIQYF. The CDR3 nucleotides read TGTGCCAGCAGTGGGGGGGAGCTAGCCAAAAACATTCAGTACTTC.

The chain employs TRBV20-1 and TRBJ2-1, with a possible D match to TRBD2 (5 bases). With 2 bases removed from V and 4 bases from J, the gap between germline ends came to 12 bases. The germline V gene encodes CDR1 DFQATT and CDR2 SNEGSKA (reference sequence). The CDR3 runs to 14 residues. The CDR3 sequence: CSARPSGEYNEQFF. CDR3 nucleotide sequence: TGCAGTGCTAGACCGAGCGGAGAATACAATGAGCAGTTCTTC.

This clonotype came up many times. This chain connects TRBV7-9 to TRBJ2-3; D ambiguous. Trimming pared 6 bases from V and 2 bases from J, leaving 9 bases between. There are 13 residues in the CDR3. Germline CDR1 reads SEHNR; CDR2 reads FQNEAQ (reference sequence). The CDR3 nucleotides read TGTGCCAGCAGACACGAATACACAGATACGCAGTATTTT. This codes for CASRHEYTDTQYF.

The sample holds a few counts of this clonotype. This chain connects TRBV12-3 or TRBV12-4 to TRBJ2-1; a weak D match, TRBD2 (5 bases). The length of the CDR3 is 16 residues. Between the trimmed V and J ends, which lost 3 bases and 0 bases, there was a span of 12 bases. CDR3 in amino acids: CASSLGPRGSYNEQFF. CDR3 coding DNA: TGTGCCAGCAGTTTGGGCCCCCGGGGCTCCTACAATGAGCAGTTCTTC.

V usage is TRBV11-2 and J usage is TRBJ2-2, with TRBD2 matching 9 bases. Germline V gene data show CDR1 as SGHAT and CDR2 as FQNNGV. The CDR3 loop spans 14 amino acids. V gave up 6 bases and J gave up 4 bases; unmatched junction bases: 3. DNA of the CDR3: TGTGCCAGCAGTCAACTAGCGGGCACCGGGGAGCTGTTTTTT. It codes for CASSQLAGTGELFF.

This clonotype was recorded at least ten times. This chain uses TRBV10-3 with TRBJ2-3; no definite D call. The CDR3 length is 15 residues. Trimming removed 5 bases at V and 6 bases at J, with 18 bases between. Germline V gives CDR1 ENHRY, CDR2 SYGVKD. The CDR3 nucleotides read TGTGCCATCAGTCATCCCACGCTCATGTCGGATACGCAGTATTTT. It specifies CAISHPTLMSDTQYF.

The V and J genes are TRBV7-3 and TRBJ2-1, with TRBD2 as a possible D gene (6 bases). Trimming stripped 3 bases from V and 4 bases from J, with 16 bases between. Germline V gene sequence: CDR1 SGHTA, CDR2 FQGTGA. The CDR3 sequence is 16 residues long. The chain's CDR3 is CASSLMGGVGYNEQFF. CDR3 bases: TGTGCCAGCAGCTTGATGGGGGGAGTCGGGTACAATGAGCAGTTCTTC.

This clonotype was detected many times. The DNA of the CDR3 is TGTGCCACCAGCGAGGGGGGCAGGGGCCTCCAAGAGACCCAGTACTTC. This translates into CATSEGGRGLQETQYF. This chain uses TRBV15 with TRBJ2-5; D may match TRBD1 or TRBD2 (6 bases each). With 5 bases removed from V and 1 base from J, the gap between germline ends came to 17 bases. The CDR3 covers 16 residues. Germline V lookup: CDR1 LNHNV, CDR2 YYDKDF (reference sequence).